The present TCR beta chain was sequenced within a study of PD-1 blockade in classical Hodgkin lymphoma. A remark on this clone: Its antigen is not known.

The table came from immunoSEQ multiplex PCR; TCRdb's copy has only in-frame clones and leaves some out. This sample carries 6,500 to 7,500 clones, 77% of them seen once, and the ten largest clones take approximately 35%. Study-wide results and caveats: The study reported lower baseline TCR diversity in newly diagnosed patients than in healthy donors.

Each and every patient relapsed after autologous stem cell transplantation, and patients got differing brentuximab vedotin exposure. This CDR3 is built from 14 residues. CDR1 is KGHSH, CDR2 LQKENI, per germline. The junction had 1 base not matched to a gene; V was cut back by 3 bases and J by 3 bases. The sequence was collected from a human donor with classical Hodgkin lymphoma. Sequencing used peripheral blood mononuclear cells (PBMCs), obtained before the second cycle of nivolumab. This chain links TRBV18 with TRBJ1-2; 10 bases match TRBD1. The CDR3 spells CASSPGTGDYGYTF. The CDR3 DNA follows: TGTGCCAGCTCACCCGGGACAGGGGACTATGGCTACACCTTC.